A selection of T cell receptor beta chains follows, all from one sample in a study of blood T cell repertoires in COVID-19. Clones were read by immunoSEQ multiplex PCR, and TCRdb kept only the in-frame ones, dropping some. The table includes about 390,000 clones, just under 90% detected once. Specimen: PBMCs or T cells enriched from blood (not recorded which). The origin of the receptors is a woman aged 50 to 65 who had recovered from COVID-19. Both conserved end residues are part of each CDR3. Each record gives: V gene, J gene, D gene, clone size, CDR3 DNA, CDR3 protein. D genes are given only for firm matches. Size values are once, few and many counts, or a class for expanded clones, and some rows have none.

>TRBV2|TRBJ1-1|NA|NA
TGTGCCAGCAGCAGGGAAACTGAAGCTTTCTTT
CASSRETEAFF
>TRBV7-9|TRBJ2-5|TRBD1|NA
TGTGCCAGCAATTTTGGACAGGTCGGAGAGACCCAGTACTTC
CASNFGQVGETQYF
>TRBV28|TRBJ2-1|NA|NA
TGTGCCAGCAGTTTTGGTTTGCGGATCAATGAGCAGTTCTTC
CASSFGLRINEQFF
>TRBV28|TRBJ1-2|NA|NA
TGTGCCATCGGGGGAGGTACCGCCTATGGCTACACCTTC
CAIGGGTAYGYTF
>TRBV6-5|TRBJ1-6|NA|NA
TGTGCCAGCACCTTCGTTGACAGGAATAATTCACCCCTCCACTTT
CASTFVDRNNSPLHF
>TRBV19|TRBJ2-5|NA|NA
TGTGCCAGTAGTCTCGGTTCGTGGGAGACCCAGTACTTC
CASSLGSWETQYF
>TRBV4-1|TRBJ2-3|TRBD1|few
TGCGCCAGCAGCCAACAGGGGGCGCCCAGCCCAGATACGCAGTATTTT
CASSQQGAPSPDTQYF
>TRBV7-9|TRBJ1-2|TRBD1|NA
TGTGCCAGCAGCCTCCGGGACAGGGAGCCCTATGGCTACACCTTC
CASSLRDREPYGYTF
>TRBV4-3|TRBJ1-1|TRBD1|NA
TGCGCCAGCAGCCAAGATTATATTCGGACAGGGCTGAACACTGAAGCTTTCTTT
CASSQDYIRTGLNTEAFF
>TRBV30|TRBJ1-2|NA|few
TGTGCCTCCCCGCGGGGGGGACTTAACTATGGCTACACCTTC
CASPRGGLNYGYTF
>TRBV6-2/TRBV6-3|TRBJ1-2|NA|NA
TGTGCCAGCAGTTACTTGGAGGGGACCTACTATGGCTACACCTTC
CASSYLEGTYYGYTF
>TRBV7-9|TRBJ1-3|TRBD1|NA
TGTGCCAGCAGCTTGACAGGGAGTCGCTCTGGAAACACCATATATTTT
CASSLTGSRSGNTIYF
>TRBV28|TRBJ1-2|TRBD1|NA
TGTGCCAGCAGTTCACCGGGACAGGGAGGCGGCTACACCTTC
CASSSPGQGGGYTF
>TRBV4-1|TRBJ1-2|NA|many
TGCGCCAGCAGCCAAGTCCTAGGAAACTATGGCTACACCTTC
CASSQVLGNYGYTF
>TRBV13|TRBJ1-3|NA|NA
TGTGCCAGCAGCTCCCAGAACCTAAAGACAGTCGTAGCCTCTGGAAACACCATATATTTT
CASSSQNLKTVVASGNTIYF
>TRBV7-8|TRBJ1-5|NA|NA
TGTGCCAGCAGCATGGGGAGGTGGGCGAATCAGCCCCAGCATTTT
CASSMGRWANQPQHF
>TRBV4-1|TRBJ2-3|NA|NA
TGCGCCAGCAGCAGGAGACCCCTTAGCACAGATACGCAGTATTTT
CASSRRPLSTDTQYF
>TRBV15|TRBJ1-5|TRBD1|NA
TGTGCCACCAGCAGAGTGACAGGGTACCAGCCCCAGCATTTT
CATSRVTGYQPQHF
>TRBV5-1|TRBJ2-5|NA|NA
TGCGCCAGCAGACAGCAAGAGACCCAGTACTTC
CASRQQETQYF
>TRBV19|TRBJ1-2|NA|NA
TGTGCCAGTAGTATAGCGATCATCAGGGCGTGGTCTGGCTACACCTTC
CASSIAIIRAWSGYTF
>TRBV2|TRBJ1-2|TRBD1|NA
TGTGCCAGCACAGGGGGGCCAGGGTATGGCTACACCTTC
CASTGGPGYGYTF
>TRBV4-1|TRBJ2-2|NA|NA
TGCGCCAGCAGCCCTCTAACAGGGACCGGGGAGCTGTTTTTT
CASSPLTGTGELFF
>TRBV19|TRBJ1-1|TRBD1|NA
TGTGCCAGTAGTATCCACAGGGGCTTAGGGACTGAAGCTTTCTTT
CASSIHRGLGTEAFF
>TRBV7-8|TRBJ2-3|NA|NA
TGTGCCAGCAGCCGTCCACAAGATACGCAGTATTTT
CASSRPQDTQYF
>TRBV7-9|TRBJ1-1|NA|once
TGTGCCAGCAGCTTAGCCCCAGGGAAGCCTGAAGCTTTCTTT
CASSLAPGKPEAFF
>TRBV5-1|TRBJ1-3|NA|NA
TGCGCCAGCAGCTTGGAACTCCGGGACTCTGGAAACACCATATATTTT
CASSLELRDSGNTIYF
>TRBV27|TRBJ1-1|NA|NA
TGTGCCAGCAGTCCTGCGGCGGTCATGAACACTGAAGCTTTCTTT
CASSPAAVMNTEAFF
>TRBV15|TRBJ1-5|NA|NA
TGTGCCACCAGCAGAGAGGGAGGTCAGCCCCAGCATTTT
CATSREGGQPQHF
>TRBV5-4|TRBJ2-7|TRBD1|once
TGTGCCAGCAGCTTAGGGGACAGGGCAGCGTCCGAGCAGTACTTC
CASSLGDRAASEQYF
>TRBV5-1|TRBJ2-3|NA|NA
TGCGCCAGCAGCCAATTCACAGATACGCAGTATTTT
CASSQFTDTQYF
>TRBV10-3|TRBJ1-2|NA|NA
TGTGCCATCAGCCCAAGGACAGATTATGGCTACACCTTC
CAISPRTDYGYTF
>TRBV7-9|TRBJ2-2|NA|NA
TGTGCCAGCAGCTTGGGGTCTATCGTCACAGGGCACACCGGGGAGCTGTTTTTT
CASSLGSIVTGHTGELFF
>TRBV2|TRBJ2-1|NA|NA
TGTGCCAGCAGTGAGGGATCGGAACAGGGATACTTCTACAATGAGCAGTTCTTC
CASSEGSEQGYFYNEQFF
>TRBV2|TRBJ2-2|TRBD1|NA
TGTGCCAGCAGACCCGGGACAGGGTCCGCCGGGGAGCTGTTTTTT
CASRPGTGSAGELFF
>TRBV7-9|TRBJ1-4|NA|NA
TGTGCCAGCAGCTTAGCGGGGACAACTGCAACTAATGAAAAACTGTTTTTT
CASSLAGTTATNEKLFF
>TRBV5-1|TRBJ1-3|TRBD1|NA
TGCGCCAGCAGCTTGGGGGACAGGTCGGCTGGAAACACCATATATTTT
CASSLGDRSAGNTIYF
>TRBV5-1|TRBJ2-7|TRBD2|NA
TGCGCCAGCCGTCCGGCGGGGGGCAACTACGAGCAGTACTTC
CASRPAGGNYEQYF
>TRBV6-5|TRBJ2-2|NA|NA
TGTGCCAGCAGTCCGGACTTGGGGGAGCTGTTTTTT
CASSPDLGELFF
>TRBV15|TRBJ2-7|NA|NA
TGTGCCACCAGCAGTCCAGGCGCGGGACGGAACGAGCAGTACTTC
CATSSPGAGRNEQYF
>TRBV7-3|TRBJ1-2|TRBD1|few
TGTGCCAGCAGCCCGGGACAGGGGGCGATCCATGGCTACACCTTC
CASSPGQGAIHGYTF
>TRBV29-1|TRBJ1-2|TRBD1|NA
TGCAGCGTTGGACAGGGGGCGCGCGGCTACACCTTC
CSVGQGARGYTF
>TRBV9|TRBJ1-4|TRBD1|NA
TGTGCCAGCAGCGTAACAGGGGGCGCGACTAATGAAAAACTGTTTTTT
CASSVTGGATNEKLFF
>TRBV5-6|TRBJ2-3|TRBD2|NA
TGTGCCAGCAGCCTACTAGCGGGGGTCCCAGATACGCAGTATTTT
CASSLLAGVPDTQYF
>TRBV19|TRBJ2-1|TRBD2|NA
TGTGCCAGTAGTGCCGCCGTTAGCGGGGGGGCGGTAGGGTCCTACAATGAGCAGTTCTTC
CASSAAVSGGAVGSYNEQFF
>TRBV5-4|TRBJ2-7|TRBD1|NA
TGTGCCAGCAGCTTGGGCCGACAGGGCCCCTACGAGCAGTACTTC
CASSLGRQGPYEQYF
>TRBV9|TRBJ2-3|TRBD2|NA
TGTGCCAGCAGCCCATTTCTAGCGGGGGGGTCATATACGCAGTATTTT
CASSPFLAGGSYTQYF
>TRBV27|TRBJ1-1|NA|NA
TGTGCCAGCAGTGCCAGGGTTGGCACTGAAGCTTTCTTT
CASSARVGTEAFF
>TRBV2|TRBJ2-1|NA|NA
TGTGCCAACCAAGCCGGGACAACTCCCAATGAGCAGTTCTTC
CANQAGTTPNEQFF
>TRBV5-1|TRBJ1-2|TRBD1|NA
TGCGCCAGCAGCGGGGACAGCGGCTACACCTTC
CASSGDSGYTF
>TRBV4-1|TRBJ1-4|NA|NA
TGCGCCAGCAGCCAAGATCGGGGGGGATATGAAAAACTGTTTTTT
CASSQDRGGYEKLFF
>TRBV5-1|TRBJ2-7|TRBD2|once
TGCGCCAGCAGGTATTTTGGCGGGGGGGCCACTAAGGTCTACGAGCAGTACTTC
CASRYFGGGATKVYEQYF
>TRBV5-1|TRBJ1-1|TRBD1|few
TGCGCCAGCAGCTCTTCAGGGGGGAACACTGAAGCTTTCTTT
CASSSSGGNTEAFF
>TRBV6-5|TRBJ1-2|NA|NA
TGTGCCAGCAGGACCCCCGGGGGTAACTATGGCTACACCTTC
CASRTPGGNYGYTF
>TRBV4-3|TRBJ1-2|TRBD1|NA
TGCGCCAGCAGCCAAGAGCGGGACAGTAGGAACGATGGCTACACCTTC
CASSQERDSRNDGYTF
>TRBV7-2|TRBJ2-1|NA|NA
TGTGCCAGCAGCTTAGATTTGAGCTCCTACAATGAGCAGTTCTTC
CASSLDLSSYNEQFF
>TRBV19|TRBJ1-1|NA|NA
TGTGCCAGTAGTATCTTATCAGGCACTGAAGCTTTCTTT
CASSILSGTEAFF
>TRBV3-1/TRBV3-2|TRBJ2-1|TRBD1|NA
TGTGCCAGCAGCCAAGCTAGGGACAGCTACAATGAGCAGTTCTTC
CASSQARDSYNEQFF
>TRBV19|TRBJ1-5|NA|NA
TGTGCCAGTAGTATGAGGAGCCGGCGCGTCCGGGGGAGCAATCAGCCCCAGCATTTT
CASSMRSRRVRGSNQPQHF